The rows below give T cell receptor beta chains drawn from one sample of a study of OX40 agonist ivuxolimab in advanced cancers. Sequenced by immunoSEQ multiplex PCR; TCRdb stores in-frame clones only, minus some. Among some 28,000 clones listed, around 85% were seen once. The sequences come from CD4+ or CD8+ T cells sorted from blood, collected in a trial of the OX40 agonist ivuxolimab. The receptors originated from an adult with an advanced solid tumor such as melanoma, head and neck, liver or kidney cancer. Each CDR3 is given with its conserved first and last residue. A D gene is named only where the DNA matches it firmly. Clone size is stated in some rows and not others, as once, few, many or a class when expanded.

J,V,size,D,DNA,CDR3
TRBJ1-5,TRBV28,-,TRBD1,TGTGCCAGCAGCCAGGGACAGAGCAATCAGCCCCAGCATTTT,CASSQGQSNQPQHF
TRBJ1-1,TRBV27,-,-,TGTGCCAGCAGTTTATCGTGGGGGTTCGGCGGCCAGAACACTGAAGCTTTCTTT,CASSLSWGFGGQNTEAFF
TRBJ2-2,TRBV2,-,-,TGTGCCAGCCAAGAGACGGATAACACCGGGGAGCTGTTTTTT,CASQETDNTGELFF
TRBJ2-7,TRBV29-1,-,-,TGCAGCGTTGAAGGTGCAACAGGTTCCTACGAGCAGTACTTC,CSVEGATGSYEQYF
TRBJ2-1,TRBV6-6,few,-,TGTGCCAGCAGTTCCGGAAATGAGCAGTTCTTC,CASSSGNEQFF
TRBJ1-2,TRBV11-3,few,-,TGTGCCAGCAGCTTAGGGGCAGGGTATGGCTACACCTTC,CASSLGAGYGYTF
TRBJ1-3,TRBV21-1,-,-,TGTGCCAGCAGCAAAGCGCTGACAGGGGCCTACTCTGGAAACACCATATATTTT,CASSKALTGAYSGNTIYF
TRBJ2-3,TRBV7-8,-,TRBD1,TGTGCCAGCAGCTCCACAGTGTCAGGGGGACCCACAGATACGCAGTATTTT,CASSSTVSGGPTDTQYF
TRBJ1-6,TRBV7-2,-,-,TGTGCCAGCAGGTCGACAGCGAGCTCCTATAATTCACCCCTCCACTTT,CASRSTASSYNSPLHF
TRBJ1-5,TRBV6-1,-,-,TGTGCCAGCATGGAGGCCGTCCTGTCACCCCAGCATTTT,CASMEAVLSPQHF
TRBJ2-5,TRBV2,-,-,TGTGCCAGCATCGAGGTCCCCGTGAGGGAGACCCAGTACTTC,CASIEVPVRETQYF